The sequence of this TCR beta chain was determined in a study of neurological immune-mediated disorders. Broader study findings: In HTLV-1-associated myelopathy, TCR clonal expansion was greatest, whereas multiple sclerosis had the least, falling below healthy controls.

The V end was cut by 3 bases, the J end by 4 bases, with 12 bases between. Germline V gene sequence: CDR1 SGHTA, CDR2 FQGNSA. This CDR3 is 14 amino acids long. It was by 5'RACE with 10-nucleotide random UMIs that the cDNA was made. MiXCR, applied by TCRdb to the 5' RACE reads, yields one record per CDR3 protein. The repertoire holds tens of thousands of distinct CDR3 sequences, approximately 10% seen once, with 21% in the top ten. Unsorted libraries were generated from 2 million PBMCs. These cells had been stored in RNAlater at -80 C. This clonotype showed up many times. Its antigen remains unknown. This TCR was recovered from a woman aged 40 to 49 with HTLV-1-associated myelopathy (HAM/TSP). This sequence joins TRBV7-2 and TRBJ1-1; weak D call: TRBD1 (5 bases). The sample comprised PBMCs. CDR3 DNA: TGTGCCAGCAGCTTCCACGGGGGAGCCACTGAAGCTTTCTTT. It encodes CASSFHGGATEAFF.